This is a list of T cell receptor beta chains from one sample in a study of T cell repertoires in ileal Crohn's disease. Produced via immunoSEQ multiplex PCR; TCRdb's table is partial and in-frame only. The data show 15,000 to 20,000 clones, about 80% seen once. The sample consisted of ileal tissue. The receptors come from an adult with Crohn's disease. The conserved cysteine and the conserved F or W are not part of the CDR3 here. Fields, in order: V gene, CDR3 protein.

TRBV5-5,ASSPLGNTEAF
TRBV12-5,ASGFQGTDTQY
TRBV4-1,ASSQGDLPRGYT
TRBV5-1,ASSLRSGGPPPNEQF
TRBV5-1,ASSLAARDSTDTQY
TRBV23-1,ASSQSGWTGLNTEAF
TRBV29-1,SVDGGGGTDTQY
TRBV6-5,ASSSWGDYGYT
TRBV18,ASSPERVRVGGYT
TRBV6-5,ASSRTGAIASPLH
TRBV27,ASSTEGGNYGYT
TRBV29-1,SVVWDRGYEQY
TRBV6-6,ASSYPRDRGNQPQH
TRBV7-8,ASSSNQNLLGQTTGELF
TRBV18,ASSPPGGGGTGAHEQY
TRBV10-2,ASSDAGDTEAF
TRBV6-5,ASSYQRVTGYT
TRBV6-5,ASSYGAGVETQY
TRBV7-3,ASSLYWQGRYGYT
TRBV28,ASSLGDRANTEAF
TRBV5-5,ASSYQYTGELF
TRBV4-3,ASSQSIQRAPYEQY
TRBV28,ASGDSQSDLTQF
TRBV12-5,ASGLEANTEAF
TRBV6-4,ASSDTRTENSPLH
TRBV28,ASSLWLRNTEAF